The clone carrying this T cell receptor (beta chain) has a handful of counts. The antigen remains unidentified. The CDR3 has 13 amino acids. CDR1 MNHEY and CDR2 SVGAGI come from the germline V gene. V lost 10 bases and J lost 2, with 14 bases in between. Assay: immunoSEQ multiplex PCR; the TCRdb copy retains only in-frame clones and omits some. The data contain 500,000 or so clones, 89% of them singletons. The sample comes from a study of Ad26.COV2.S vaccination and SARS-CoV-2 variants. Study as a whole: The authors gave Ad26.COV2.S intramuscularly, either once or twice 56 days apart. Study-wide results and limits: Possible underestimation of total T cell responses by the TCR breadth and depth analyses was noted. Reportedly, after vaccination the spike-specific CD8+ and CD4+ T cell responses displayed substantial breadth.

Treatment meaning: 19 received Ad26.COV2.S at low or high dose, single or two shots; 5 received placebo; per-sample allocation not given. Collection of samples fell on day 63 after the first vaccine or placebo injection. The sequence was obtained from a person between 18 and 60 years old who received the Ad26.COV2.S COVID-19 vaccine or a placebo. The rearrangement uses TRBV6-5 and TRBJ2-5; no clear D gene. The input for sequencing was peripheral blood, taken in a trial of Ad26.COV2.S vaccine versus placebo. This CDR3 reads CATNKFGQETQYF. CDR3 nucleotide sequence: TGTGCCACCAACAAGTTTGGTCAAGAGACCCAGTACTTC.